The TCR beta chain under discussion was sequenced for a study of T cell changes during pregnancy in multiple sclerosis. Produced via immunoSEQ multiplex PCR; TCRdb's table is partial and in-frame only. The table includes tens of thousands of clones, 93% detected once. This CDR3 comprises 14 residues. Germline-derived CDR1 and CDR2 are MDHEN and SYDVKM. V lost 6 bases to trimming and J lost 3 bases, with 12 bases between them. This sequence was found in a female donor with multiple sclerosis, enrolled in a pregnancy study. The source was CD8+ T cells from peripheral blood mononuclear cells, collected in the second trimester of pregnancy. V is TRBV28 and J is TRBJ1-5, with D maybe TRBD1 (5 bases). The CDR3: CASRPDRHNQPQHF. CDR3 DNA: TGTGCCAGCAGACCCGACAGACACAATCAGCCCCAGCATTTT.